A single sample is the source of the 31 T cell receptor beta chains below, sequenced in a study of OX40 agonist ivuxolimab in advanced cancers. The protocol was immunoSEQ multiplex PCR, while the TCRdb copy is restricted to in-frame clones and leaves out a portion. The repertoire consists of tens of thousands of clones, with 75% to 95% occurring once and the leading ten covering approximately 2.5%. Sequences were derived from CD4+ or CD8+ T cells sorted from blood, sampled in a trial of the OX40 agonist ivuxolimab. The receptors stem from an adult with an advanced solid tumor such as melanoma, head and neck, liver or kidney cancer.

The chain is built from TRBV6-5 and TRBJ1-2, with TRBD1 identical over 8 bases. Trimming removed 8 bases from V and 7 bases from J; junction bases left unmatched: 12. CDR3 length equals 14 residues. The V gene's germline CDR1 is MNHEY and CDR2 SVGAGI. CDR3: CASAKGAGGFGYTF. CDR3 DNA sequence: TGTGCCAGCGCTAAAGGGGCAGGGGGCTTTGGCTACACCTTC.

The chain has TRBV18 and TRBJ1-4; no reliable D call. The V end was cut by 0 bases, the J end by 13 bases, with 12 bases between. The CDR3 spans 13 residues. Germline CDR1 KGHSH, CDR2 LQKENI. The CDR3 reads CASSPPTTEGLFF. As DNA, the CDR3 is TGTGCCAGCTCACCACCTACTACGGAAGGACTGTTTTTT.

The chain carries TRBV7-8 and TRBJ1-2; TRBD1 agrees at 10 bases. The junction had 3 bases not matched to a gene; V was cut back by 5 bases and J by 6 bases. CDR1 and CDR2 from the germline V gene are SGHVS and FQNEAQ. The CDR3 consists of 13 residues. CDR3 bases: TGTGCCAGCAGCCAGGGACAGGGGAATGGCTACACCTTC. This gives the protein CASSQGQGNGYTF.

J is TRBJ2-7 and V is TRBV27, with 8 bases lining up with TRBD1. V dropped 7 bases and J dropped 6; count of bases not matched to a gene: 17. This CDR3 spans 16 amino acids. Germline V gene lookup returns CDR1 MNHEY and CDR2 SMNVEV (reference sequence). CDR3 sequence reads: CASKGTGSGSLFEQYF. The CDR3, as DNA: TGTGCCAGCAAGGGGACAGGTTCTGGGTCGTTATTCGAGCAGTACTTC.

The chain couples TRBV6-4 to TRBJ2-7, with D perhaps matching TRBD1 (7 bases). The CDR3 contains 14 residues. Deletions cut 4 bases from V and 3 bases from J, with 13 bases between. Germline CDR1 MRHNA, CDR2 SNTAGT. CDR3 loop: CASSGRDSYYEQYF. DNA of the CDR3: TGTGCCAGCAGTGGGAGGGACAGCTACTACGAGCAGTACTTC.

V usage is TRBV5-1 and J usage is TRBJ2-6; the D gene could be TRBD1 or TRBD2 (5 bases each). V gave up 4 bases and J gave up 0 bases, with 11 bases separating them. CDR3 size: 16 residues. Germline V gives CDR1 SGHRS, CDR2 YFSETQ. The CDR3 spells CASSGGPNSGANVLTF. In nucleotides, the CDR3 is TGCGCCAGCAGCGGGGGACCAAACTCTGGGGCCAACGTCCTGACTTTC.

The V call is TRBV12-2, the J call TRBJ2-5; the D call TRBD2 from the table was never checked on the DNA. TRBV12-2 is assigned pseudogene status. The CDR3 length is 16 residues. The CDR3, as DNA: TGTGCAAGTCGCCCAACCGGGACTAATACTCAAGAGACCCAGTACTTC. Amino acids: CASRPTGTNTQETQYF.

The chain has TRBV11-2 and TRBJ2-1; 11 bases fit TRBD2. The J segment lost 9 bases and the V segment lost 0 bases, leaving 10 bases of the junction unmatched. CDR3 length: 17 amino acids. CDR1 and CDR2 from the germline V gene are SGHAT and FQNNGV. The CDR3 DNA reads TGTGCCAGCAGCTTAGATCTGGCTAGCGGGAGGCCCTCTGAGCAGTTCTTC. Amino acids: CASSLDLASGRPSEQFF.

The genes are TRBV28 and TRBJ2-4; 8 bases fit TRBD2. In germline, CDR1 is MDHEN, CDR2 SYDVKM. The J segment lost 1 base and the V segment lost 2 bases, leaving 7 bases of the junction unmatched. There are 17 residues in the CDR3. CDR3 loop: CASSLRSGSVAKNIQYF. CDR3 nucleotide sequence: TGTGCCAGCAGTTTACGCAGCGGGAGCGTGGCCAAAAACATTCAGTACTTC. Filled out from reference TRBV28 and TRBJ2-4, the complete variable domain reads DVKVTQSSRYLVKRTGEKVFLECVQDMDHENMFWYRQDPGLGLRLIYFSYDVKMKEKGDIPEGYSVSREKKERFSLILESASTNQTSMYLCASSLRSGSVAKNIQYFGAGTRLSVL.

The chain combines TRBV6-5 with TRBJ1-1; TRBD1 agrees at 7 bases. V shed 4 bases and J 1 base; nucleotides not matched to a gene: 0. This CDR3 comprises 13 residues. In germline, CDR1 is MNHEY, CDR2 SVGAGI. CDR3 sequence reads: CASSWDRNTEAFF. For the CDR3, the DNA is TGTGCCAGCAGTTGGGACAGGAACACTGAAGCTTTCTTT.

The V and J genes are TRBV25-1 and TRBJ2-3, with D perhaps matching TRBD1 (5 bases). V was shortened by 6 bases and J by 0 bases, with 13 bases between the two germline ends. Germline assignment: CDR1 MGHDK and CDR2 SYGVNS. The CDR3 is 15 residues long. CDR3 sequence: CASSNTGTSTDTQYF. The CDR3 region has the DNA TGTGCCAGCAGCAACACAGGTACTAGCACAGATACGCAGTATTTT.

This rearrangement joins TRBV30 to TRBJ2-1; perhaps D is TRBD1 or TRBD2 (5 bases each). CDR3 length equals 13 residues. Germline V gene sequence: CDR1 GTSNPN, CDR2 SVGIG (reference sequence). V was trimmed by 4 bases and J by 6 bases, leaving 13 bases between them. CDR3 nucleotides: TGTGCCTGGACACGGGGACCGCTCAATGAGCAGTTCTTC. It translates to CAWTRGPLNEQFF.

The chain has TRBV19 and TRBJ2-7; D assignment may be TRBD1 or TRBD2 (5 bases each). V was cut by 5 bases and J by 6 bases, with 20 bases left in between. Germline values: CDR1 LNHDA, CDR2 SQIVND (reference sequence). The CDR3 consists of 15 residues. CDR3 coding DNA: TGTGCCAGTAGTCCTTTACGGGACCGTAAGGGCGAGCAGTACTTC. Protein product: CASSPLRDRKGEQYF.

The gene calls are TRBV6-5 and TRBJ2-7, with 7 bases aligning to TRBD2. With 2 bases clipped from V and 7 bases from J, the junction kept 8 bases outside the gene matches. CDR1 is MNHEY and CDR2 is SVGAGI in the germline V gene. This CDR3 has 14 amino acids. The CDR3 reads CASSYEGGPREQYF. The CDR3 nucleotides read TGTGCCAGCAGTTACGAGGGAGGGCCTCGGGAGCAGTACTTC.

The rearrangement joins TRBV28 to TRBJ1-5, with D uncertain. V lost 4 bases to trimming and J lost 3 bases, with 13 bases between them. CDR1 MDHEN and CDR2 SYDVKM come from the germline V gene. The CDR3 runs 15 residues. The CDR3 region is CASSSPSGTNQPQHF. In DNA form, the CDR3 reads TGTGCCAGCAGTTCCCCCTCAGGTACCAATCAGCCCCAGCATTTT.

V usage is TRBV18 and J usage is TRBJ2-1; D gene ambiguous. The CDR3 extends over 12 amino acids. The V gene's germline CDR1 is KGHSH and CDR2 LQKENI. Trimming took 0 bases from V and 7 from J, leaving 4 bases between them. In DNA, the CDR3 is TGTGCCAGCTCACCACCGGAGAATGAGCAGTTCTTC. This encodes CASSPPENEQFF.

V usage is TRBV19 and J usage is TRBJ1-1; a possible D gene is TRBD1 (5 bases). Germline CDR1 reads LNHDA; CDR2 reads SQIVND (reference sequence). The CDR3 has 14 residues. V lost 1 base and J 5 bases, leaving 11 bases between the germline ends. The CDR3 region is CASSIGPGRTEAFF. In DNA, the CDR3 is TGTGCCAGTAGTATAGGCCCAGGGCGGACTGAAGCTTTCTTT.

The CDR3 coding sequence is TGTGCCAGCAGCTTGCCCCTCCTAGCGGGAGGTTCGGAGACCCAGTACTTC. It is translated as CASSLPLLAGGSETQYF. The rearrangement uses TRBV5-5 and TRBJ2-5, with 11 bases identical to TRBD2. Germline CDR1 and CDR2: SGHKS and YYEKEE (reference sequence). J was trimmed by 5 bases and V by 1 base; bases with no gene match: 10. The CDR3 spans 17 residues.

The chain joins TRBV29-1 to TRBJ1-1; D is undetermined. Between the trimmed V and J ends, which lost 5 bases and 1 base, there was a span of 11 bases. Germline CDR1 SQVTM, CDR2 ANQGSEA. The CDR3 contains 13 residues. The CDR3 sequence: CSVSRVTNTEAFF. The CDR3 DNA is TGCAGCGTTTCGCGGGTCACGAACACTGAAGCTTTCTTT.

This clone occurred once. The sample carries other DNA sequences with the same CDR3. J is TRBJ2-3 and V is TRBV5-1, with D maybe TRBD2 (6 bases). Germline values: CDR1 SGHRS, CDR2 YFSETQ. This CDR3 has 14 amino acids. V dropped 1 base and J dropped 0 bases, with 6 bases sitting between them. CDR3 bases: TGCGCCAGCAGCTTGAGCGGGAGCACAGATACGCAGTATTTT. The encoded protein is CASSLSGSTDTQYF.

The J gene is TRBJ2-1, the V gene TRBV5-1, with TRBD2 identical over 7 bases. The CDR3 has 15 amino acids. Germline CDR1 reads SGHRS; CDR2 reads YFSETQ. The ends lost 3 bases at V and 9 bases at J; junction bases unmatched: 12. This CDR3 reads CASSSHSAGEGEQFF. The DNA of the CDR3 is TGCGCCAGCAGCTCGCACAGCGCGGGAGAGGGTGAGCAGTTCTTC.

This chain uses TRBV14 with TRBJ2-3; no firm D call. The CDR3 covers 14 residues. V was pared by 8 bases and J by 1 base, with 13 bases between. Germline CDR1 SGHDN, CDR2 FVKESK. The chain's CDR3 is CASRRRLGTDTQYF. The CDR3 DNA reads TGTGCCAGCCGAAGACGGCTGGGCACAGATACGCAGTATTTT.

The DNA for the CDR3 is TGTGCCAGCAGCCCTATCGTCGGGTCGGAGACCCAGTACTTC. Its protein product is CASSPIVGSETQYF. The chain couples TRBV11-3 to TRBJ2-5, with D hard to call. V was clipped by 5 bases and J by 5 bases, with 15 bases between them. Germline V CDR1 and CDR2: SGHNT, YENEEA. The CDR3 covers 14 residues.

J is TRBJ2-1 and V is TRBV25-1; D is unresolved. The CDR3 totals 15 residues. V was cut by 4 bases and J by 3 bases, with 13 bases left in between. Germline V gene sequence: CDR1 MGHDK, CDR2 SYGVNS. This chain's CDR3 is CASSGYGQFYNEQFF. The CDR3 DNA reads TGTGCCAGCAGTGGATACGGGCAGTTCTACAATGAGCAGTTCTTC.

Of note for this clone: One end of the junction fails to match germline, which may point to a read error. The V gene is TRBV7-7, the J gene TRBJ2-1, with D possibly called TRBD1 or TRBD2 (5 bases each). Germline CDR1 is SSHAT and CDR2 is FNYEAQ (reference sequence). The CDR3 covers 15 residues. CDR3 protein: CASSLGSGRVDEQFF. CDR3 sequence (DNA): TGTGCTAGCAGCTTAGGATCGGGACGCGTCGATGAGCAGTTCTTC. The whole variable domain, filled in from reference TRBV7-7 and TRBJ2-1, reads GAGVSQSPRYKVTKRGQDVTLRCDPISSHATLYWYQQALGQGPEFLTYFNYEAQPDKSGLPSDRFSAERPEGSISTLTIQRTEQRDSAMYRCASSLGSGRVDEQFFGPGTRLTVL.

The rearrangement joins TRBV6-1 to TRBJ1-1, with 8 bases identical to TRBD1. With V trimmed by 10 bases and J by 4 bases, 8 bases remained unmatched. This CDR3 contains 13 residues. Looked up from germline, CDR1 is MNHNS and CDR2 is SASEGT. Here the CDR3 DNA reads TGTGCCACCTGGGGACAGGCCGGCACTGAAGCTTTCTTT. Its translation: CATWGQAGTEAFF.

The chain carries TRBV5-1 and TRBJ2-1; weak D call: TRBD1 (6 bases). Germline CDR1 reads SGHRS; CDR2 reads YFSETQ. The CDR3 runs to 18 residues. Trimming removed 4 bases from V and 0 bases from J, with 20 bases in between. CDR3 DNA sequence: TGCGCCAGCAGCCCCCCACAGGGTGGGCCGAGCTCCTACAATGAGCAGTTCTTC. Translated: CASSPPQGGPSSYNEQFF.

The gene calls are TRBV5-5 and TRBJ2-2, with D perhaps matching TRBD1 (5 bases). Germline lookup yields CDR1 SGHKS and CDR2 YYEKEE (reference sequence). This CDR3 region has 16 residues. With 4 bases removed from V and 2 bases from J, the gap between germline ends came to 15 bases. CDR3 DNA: TGTGCCAGCAGCCGTACCCAGGGCACCAACACCGGGGAGCTGTTTTTT. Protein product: CASSRTQGTNTGELFF.

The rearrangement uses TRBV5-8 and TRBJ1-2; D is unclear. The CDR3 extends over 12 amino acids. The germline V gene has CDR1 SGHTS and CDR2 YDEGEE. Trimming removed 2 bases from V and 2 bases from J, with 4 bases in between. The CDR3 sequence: CASSLRNYGYTF. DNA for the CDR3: TGTGCCAGCAGCTTAAGAAACTATGGCTACACCTTC.

The DNA of the CDR3 is TGCGCCAGCAGCTTCCCAAGAGATACGCAGTATTTT. This sequence encodes CASSFPRDTQYF. This sequence joins TRBV5-1 and TRBJ2-3; D is uncertain. Germline V gene data show CDR1 as SGHRS and CDR2 as YFSETQ. The V gene lost 2 bases and the J gene lost 5 bases, with 6 bases spanning the gap. The CDR3 extends over 12 amino acids.

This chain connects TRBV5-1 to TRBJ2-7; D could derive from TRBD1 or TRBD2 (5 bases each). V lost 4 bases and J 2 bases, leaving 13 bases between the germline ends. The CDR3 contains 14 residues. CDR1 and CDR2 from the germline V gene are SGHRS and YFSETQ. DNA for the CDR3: TGCGCCAGCAGCCCGGGGACGCAGGCCTACGAGCAGTACTTC. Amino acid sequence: CASSPGTQAYEQYF.